This is a list of T cell receptor beta chains from one sample in a study of blood T cell repertoires in COVID-19. Sequencing was performed with immunoSEQ multiplex PCR; in TCRdb, only in-frame clones are kept and a portion is missing. The table includes roughly 76,000 clones, roughly 90% detected once. The sequencing sample was made of peripheral blood. The receptors come from a man between 45 and 60 years old with acute or convalescent COVID-19. CDR3s include the opening cysteine and the closing phenylalanine or tryptophan. The D gene is left open where the match is weak. Part of the rows lack a size; the others show once, few, many or a class for expanded clones.

clone size	D gene	J gene	V gene	CDR3 protein	CDR3 DNA
-	TRBD2	TRBJ2-1	TRBV4-1	CASSQDMLAGGLIVREQFF	TGCGCCAGCAGCCAAGACATGCTAGCGGGAGGTCTAATCGTTCGTGAGCAGTTCTTC
-	-	TRBJ2-7	TRBV28	CASSLWDSGTGSREQYF	TGTGCCAGCAGTTTATGGGATAGCGGGACAGGGTCCCGGGAGCAGTACTTC
once	-	TRBJ2-2	TRBV2	CASRALPNTGELFF	TGTGCCAGCAGGGCCCTCCCGAACACCGGGGAGCTGTTTTTT
-	-	TRBJ2-3	TRBV5-1	CASRREPGWDTQYF	TGCGCCAGCCGGAGGGAGCCGGGATGGGATACGCAGTATTTT
few	TRBD1	TRBJ1-2	TRBV6-2/TRBV6-3	CASSSGQGGYGYTF	TGTGCCAGCAGTTCGGGACAGGGTGGCTATGGCTACACCTTC
-	TRBD1	TRBJ2-2	TRBV9	CASSVGTGNQGELFF	TGTGCCAGCAGCGTCGGGACAGGGAATCAAGGGGAGCTGTTTTTT
once	-	TRBJ1-2	TRBV7-2	CASSKGRGAGYGYTF	TGTGCCAGCAGTAAAGGGAGGGGCGCGGGCTATGGCTACACCTTC
-	TRBD1	TRBJ1-6	TRBV10-3	CAISVDRGNSPLHF	TGTGCCATCAGTGTCGACAGGGGGAATTCACCCCTCCACTTT
-	-	TRBJ1-2	TRBV28	CASSQTEDGYTF	TGTGCCAGCAGCCAGACAGAAGATGGCTACACCTTC
-	TRBD2	TRBJ2-1	TRBV19	CASSMALLAGLGNEQFF	TGTGCCAGTAGTATGGCGTTACTAGCGGGACTTGGCAATGAGCAGTTCTTC
-	-	TRBJ1-1	TRBV5-1	CASSLDGFGYTEAFF	TGCGCCAGCAGCTTGGACGGGTTTGGGTACACTGAAGCTTTCTTT
-	TRBD2	TRBJ2-2	TRBV6-5	CASSLLAGGVGELFF	TGTGCCAGCAGTTTACTAGCGGGAGGTGTGGGGGAGCTGTTTTTT
-	TRBD1	TRBJ2-7	TRBV27	CASSPGRTGAYEQYF	TGTGCCAGCAGTCCGGGGCGGACAGGGGCCTACGAGCAGTACTTC
-	TRBD2	TRBJ2-1	TRBV11-3	CASSLGGTRGDEQFF	TGTGCCAGCAGCTTAGGGGGGACTAGGGGCGATGAGCAGTTCTTC
-	TRBD1	TRBJ1-3	TRBV2	CASGETGTDTIYF	TGTGCCAGTGGGGAGACAGGGACGGACACCATATATTTT
-	-	TRBJ1-5	TRBV19	CASSTDSAGGYQPQHF	TGTGCCAGTAGTACCGACAGTGCCGGGGGTTATCAGCCCCAGCATTTT
few	TRBD1	TRBJ2-1	TRBV7-9	CGGTGINNEQFF	TGTGGAGGGACAGGGATAAACAATGAGCAGTTCTTC
-	TRBD2	TRBJ2-5	TRBV6-5	CASSYLGLEETQYF	TGTGCCAGCAGTTACTTGGGACTAGAGGAGACCCAGTACTTC
-	TRBD1	TRBJ1-4	TRBV27	CASSSETGNEKLFF	TGTGCCAGCAGTTCGGAGACAGGGAATGAAAAACTGTTTTTT
-	TRBD1	TRBJ2-1	TRBV7-2	CASSTDRGARVRQFF	TGTGCCAGCAGCACCGACAGGGGGGCCCGGGTCCGGCAGTTCTTC
-	TRBD1	TRBJ1-5	TRBV28	CASSVTGTGDQPQHF	TGTGCCAGCAGTGTGACAGGGACCGGGGATCAGCCCCAGCATTTT
-	TRBD1	TRBJ1-1	TRBV5-1	CASSRGQFGTEAFF	TGCGCCAGCAGCAGGGGACAGTTTGGCACTGAAGCTTTCTTT
-	-	TRBJ2-1	TRBV5-1	CASSLETSVDEQFF	TGCGCCAGCAGCTTGGAAACCAGCGTGGATGAGCAGTTCTTC
-	TRBD1	TRBJ1-4	TRBV5-4	CASSLGGTGGEKLFF	TGTGCCAGCAGCTTGGGGGGGACAGGGGGTGAAAAACTGTTTTTT
-	-	TRBJ1-1	TRBV14	CASSQGWGSPNTEAFF	TGTGCCAGCAGCCAGGGATGGGGCAGCCCGAACACTGAAGCTTTCTTT
-	TRBD1	TRBJ1-5	TRBV5-8	CASSYRQGSNQPQHF	TGTGCCAGCAGCTACCGACAGGGCTCCAATCAGCCCCAGCATTTT
-	-	TRBJ2-4	TRBV29-1	CSVQGRLGKNIQYF	TGCAGCGTTCAGGGCCGCCTGGGGAAAAACATTCAGTACTTC
-	TRBD2	TRBJ2-3	TRBV24-1	CAIQSGTTGTDTQYF	TGTGCCATCCAAAGCGGGACGACGGGCACAGATACGCAGTATTTT
-	-	TRBJ2-5	TRBV2	CASNSDRFQETQYF	TGTGCCAGCAACTCTGACAGGTTTCAAGAGACCCAGTACTTC
-	TRBD2	TRBJ2-1	TRBV10-3	CAINHSGSRDNEQFF	TGTGCCATCAACCATAGCGGGAGTCGGGACAATGAGCAGTTCTTC
-	TRBD2	TRBJ2-5	TRBV5-1	CASSSGGLPETQYF	TGCGCCAGCAGCTCGGGGGGGTTGCCGGAGACCCAGTACTTC
-	TRBD1	TRBJ2-1	TRBV7-8	CASSLRHDRAREQFF	TGTGCCAGCAGCTTAAGGCACGACAGGGCCCGGGAGCAGTTCTTC